The 19 T cell receptor beta chains in this list originate from one sample, sequenced in a study of T cell responses to AZD1222 COVID-19 vaccine. Sequencing used immunoSEQ multiplex PCR; TCRdb keeps in-frame clones, though not all of them. There are over 45,000 clones in the sample; 89% occur only once, and less than 2% lies in the top ten. The source was peripheral blood, collected on day 0 of AZD1222 vaccination. These receptors all come from an adult in good health.

The chain has TRBV4-1 and TRBJ2-2; D unclear. CDR1 and CDR2 (germline): MGHRA, YSYEKL. V dropped 4 bases and J dropped 1 base, with 10 bases sitting between them. The CDR3 is made up of 15 amino acids. CDR3 sequence reads: CASSPVIGNTGELFF. Written as DNA, the CDR3 is TGCGCCAGCAGCCCGGTGATAGGGAACACCGGGGAGCTGTTTTTT.

This clone was detected only once. This chain joins TRBV5-4 and TRBJ2-7, with 9 bases aligning to TRBD2. The J segment lost 4 bases and the V segment lost 4 bases, leaving 9 bases of the junction unmatched. CDR3 length: 15 residues. Looked up from germline, CDR1 is SGHNT and CDR2 is YYREEE (reference sequence). The CDR3 protein is CASSLREGLLYEQYF. CDR3 coding DNA: TGTGCCAGCAGCCTGCGGGAGGGCCTACTATACGAGCAGTACTTC.

The chain combines TRBV19 with TRBJ1-5; tentatively, D is TRBD1 (5 bases). There are 16 residues in the CDR3. Trimming took 1 base from V and 5 from J, leaving 15 bases between them. CDR1 and CDR2 (germline): LNHDA, SQIVND (reference sequence). CDR3 loop: CASSIAAGSSYQPQHF. The CDR3 DNA reads TGTGCCAGTAGTATAGCGGCAGGGAGCTCCTATCAGCCCCAGCATTTT.

V gene TRBV6-5 combines with J gene TRBJ2-7, with D possibly TRBD1 on 6 matching bases. This CDR3 comprises 14 residues. Trimming stripped 3 bases from V and 2 bases from J, with 11 bases between. Germline V gene lookup returns CDR1 MNHEY and CDR2 SVGAGI. In DNA form, the CDR3 reads TGTGCCAGCAGTTATGGGACACGGACCTACGAGCAGTACTTC. It specifies CASSYGTRTYEQYF.

V usage is TRBV7-9 and J usage is TRBJ2-7, with a possible D match to TRBD1 (5 bases). Deletions cut 7 bases from V and 2 bases from J, with 18 bases between. Germline lookup yields CDR1 SEHNR and CDR2 FQNEAQ (reference sequence). CDR3 size: 15 residues. The CDR3 DNA is TGTGCCAGCACCGGAGCGTTTGGCAGGGCCTACGAGCAGTACTTC. This gives the protein CASTGAFGRAYEQYF.

The CDR3 region is CASSESSYEQYF. For the CDR3, the DNA is TGTGCCAGCTCAGAGAGCTCCTACGAGCAGTACTTC. The genes are TRBV2 and TRBJ2-7; no firm D call. Germline CDR1 is SNHLY and CDR2 is FYNNEI. The CDR3 spans 12 residues. V was shortened by 8 bases and J by 0 bases, with 8 bases between the two germline ends. The entire variable domain, with the rest obtained from reference TRBV2 and TRBJ2-7, is as follows: EPEVTQTPSHQVTQMGQEVILRCVPISNHLYFYWYRQILGQKVEFLVSFYNNEISEKSEIFDDQFSVERPDGSNFTLKIRSTKLEDSAMYFCASSESSYEQYFGPGTRLTVT.

This chain uses TRBV7-3 with TRBJ2-5, with 8 bases fitting TRBD2. After removal of 4 bases from V and 5 bases from J, the junction contained 3 bases not matched to a gene. Germline CDR1 is SGHTA and CDR2 is FQGTGA. This CDR3 region has 13 residues. The CDR3 DNA reads as TGTGCCAGCAGCTACGAGCGGGAGGAGACCCAGTACTTC. Translated, it gives CASSYEREETQYF.

The rearrangement joins TRBV3-1 (or the pseudogene TRBV3-2) to TRBJ1-5, with D possibly TRBD1 on 5 matching bases. Trimming took 0 bases from V and 6 from J, leaving 12 bases between them. Germline lookup yields CDR1 LGHDT and CDR2 YNNKEL (reference sequence). The CDR3 length is 15 residues. The CDR3 DNA sequence: TGTGCCAGCAGCCAAGATACCAATCAGGGTCAGCCCCAGCATTTT. Protein sequence: CASSQDTNQGQPQHF.

The chain recombines TRBV2 with TRBJ1-1; no clear D gene. Between the trimmed V and J ends, which lost 7 bases and 1 base, there was a span of 10 bases. Germline loops: CDR1 SNHLY, CDR2 FYNNEI. The CDR3 has 13 amino acids. This CDR3 reads CASNPLGNTEAFF. The CDR3 DNA reads as TGTGCCAGCAACCCCCTGGGGAACACTGAAGCTTTCTTT.

The chain uses TRBV2 and TRBJ2-7; D is undetermined. Per the germline V gene, CDR1 is SNHLY and CDR2 is FYNNEI. This CDR3 has 13 amino acids. V lost 8 bases to trimming and J lost 4 bases, with 15 bases between them. CDR3 nucleotides: TGTGCCAGCTGGGTTGCTAGTCCTTACGAGCAGTACTTC. This codes for CASWVASPYEQYF.

The chain uses TRBV6-1 and TRBJ1-2; D unresolved. Germline V gene lookup returns CDR1 MNHNS and CDR2 SASEGT. This CDR3 spans 14 amino acids. The V and J ends lost 0 bases and 2 bases respectively, with 7 bases between them. The CDR3 here is CASSEALGNYGYTF. The CDR3 region has the DNA TGTGCCAGCAGTGAAGCGCTCGGGAACTATGGCTACACCTTC.

This clone was seen a few times. The rearrangement uses TRBV18 and TRBJ1-2, with 7 bases matching TRBD1. Trimming removed 3 bases from V and 6 bases from J; junction bases left unmatched: 19. The CDR3 consists of 18 residues. Per germline, CDR1 KGHSH and CDR2 LQKENI. The CDR3 DNA follows: TGTGCCAGCTCACCCACCCCCGACGGACAGGTGGGAGCGAATGGCTACACCTTC. Protein sequence: CASSPTPDGQVGANGYTF.

J is TRBJ2-1 and V is TRBV5-4, with a possible D match to TRBD2 (6 bases). CDR1 is SGHNT and CDR2 is YYREEE in the germline V gene (reference sequence). CDR3 length equals 17 residues. Trimming pared 4 bases from V and 4 bases from J, leaving 21 bases between. The CDR3 DNA reads as TGTGCCAGCAGCCCCAGGGACGTTGGAGGGGTTTACAATGAGCAGTTCTTC. Its translation is CASSPRDVGGVYNEQFF.

This clone is a singleton in its sample. The chain joins TRBV25-1 to TRBJ1-2; 7 bases line up with TRBD1. Trimming removed 6 bases from V and 4 bases from J; junction bases left unmatched: 5. Germline V gives CDR1 MGHDK, CDR2 SYGVNS. This CDR3 contains 13 residues. For the CDR3, the DNA is TGTGCCAGCAGGGAGACAGGGCTCTATGGCTACACCTTC. The encoded protein is CASRETGLYGYTF.

The rearrangement links TRBV9 to TRBJ2-7; TRBD2 matches 8 bases. Germline CDR1 SGDLS, CDR2 YYNGEE. The CDR3 is 17 amino acids. Trimming cost V 4 bases and J 3 bases; bases outside gene matches: 15. This CDR3 reads CASSPTFPSGPNYEQYF. In DNA form, the CDR3 reads TGTGCCAGCAGCCCAACCTTCCCTAGCGGGCCGAACTACGAGCAGTACTTC.

This chain links TRBV18 with TRBJ1-2, with a tentative D call TRBD1 (6 bases). CDR1 is KGHSH and CDR2 is LQKENI in the germline V gene. V lost 6 bases and J 4 bases, leaving 15 bases between the germline ends. The CDR3 extends over 14 amino acids. The DNA for the CDR3 is TGTGCCAGCTCTACGACAGGACGCTCCTATGGCTACACCTTC. Its translation: CASSTTGRSYGYTF.

The CDR3 loop reads CASSRTSGITGELFF. CDR3 nucleotide sequence: TGTGCCAGCAGTCGAACTAGCGGGATTACCGGGGAGCTGTTTTTT. The chain links TRBV27 to TRBJ2-2; TRBD2 matches 10 bases. The V and J ends lost 5 bases and 5 bases, in that order; junction bases with no gene match: 5. Germline CDR1 reads MNHEY; CDR2 reads SMNVEV (reference sequence). The CDR3 sequence is 15 residues long.

This chain links TRBV11-2 with TRBJ1-1; D uncertain. Trimming removed 1 base from V and 5 bases from J, with 8 bases in between. Germline V CDR1 and CDR2: SGHAT, FQNNGV. The CDR3 length is 13 residues. The CDR3 DNA sequence: TGTGCCAGCAGCTTAGCGATCGAAACTGAAGCTTTCTTT. This translates into CASSLAIETEAFF.

The chain has TRBV18 and TRBJ2-3; D unclear. The CDR3 is made up of 16 amino acids. Germline V gives CDR1 KGHSH, CDR2 LQKENI. Deletions cut 3 bases from V and 4 bases from J, with 17 bases between. CDR3 residues: CASSPQPDFVSDTQYF. CDR3 DNA sequence: TGTGCCAGCTCACCCCAGCCGGATTTCGTGTCAGATACGCAGTATTTT.